This T cell receptor (beta chain) derives from a study of cytomegalovirus exposure and HLA in healthy donors. Notes on this clone: As yet, its antigen is unknown.

Primers: 60 Vbeta forward and 13 Jbeta reverse. The protocol was immunoSEQ multiplex PCR, while the TCRdb copy is restricted to in-frame clones and leaves out a portion. The table has approximately 100,000 clones, approximately 85% seen once. Whole-study findings and limits: The authors assumed roughly uniform sequencing depth across donors for presence/absence analyses.

The origin of this receptor is a man aged 50 or older in good health and CMV-seronegative. Material: PBMCs.

Written as DNA, the CDR3 is TGTGCCAGTAGTACTGGGCCCGCTGGGCGGCCCCAGCATTTT. Amino acids: CASSTGPAGRPQHF. The chain carries TRBV19 and TRBJ1-5, with D unclear. The V gene's germline CDR1 is LNHDA and CDR2 SQIVND (reference sequence). The ends were cut back, 4 bases at V and 9 bases at J, with 16 bases in the middle. The CDR3 consists of 14 residues.